The next 19 T cell receptor beta chains were all read from a single sample in a study of blood T cell repertoires in COVID-19. This table comes from immunoSEQ multiplex PCR, and its TCRdb copy is limited to in-frame clones, with some not included. This sample carries roughly 200,000 clones, approximately 86% of them seen once, and the ten largest clones take less than 3%. The sample was peripheral blood. These receptors all stem from a man in his forties with active or convalescent COVID-19.

V gene TRBV30 combines with J gene TRBJ1-2; D possibly corresponds to TRBD1 (6 bases). V shed 3 bases and J shed 3 bases, with 17 bases lying between them. The CDR3 is 15 amino acids. Per germline, CDR1 GTSNPN and CDR2 SVGIG (reference sequence). The CDR3 DNA sequence: TGTGCCTGGAGATTTAAAACAGGGCTCGACTATGGCTACACCTTC. It is translated as CAWRFKTGLDYGYTF. The complete variable domain, with remaining parts taken from reference TRBV30 and TRBJ1-2, reads SQTIHQWPATLVQPVGSPLSLECTVEGTSNPNLYWYRQAAGRGLQLLFYSVGIGQISSEVPQNLSASRPQDRQFILSSKKLLLSDSGFYLCAWRFKTGLDYGYTFGSGTRLTVV.

V and J are TRBV7-9 and TRBJ1-4, with TRBD1 as a possible D gene (6 bases). From germline, CDR1 is SEHNR and CDR2 FQNEAQ (reference sequence). This CDR3 comprises 15 residues. The V and J ends lost 2 bases and 2 bases respectively, with 9 bases between them. This CDR3 reads CASSLSGQTNEKLFF. The CDR3 DNA reads as TGTGCCAGCAGCTTATCTGGACAGACTAATGAAAAACTGTTTTTT.

The chain couples TRBV13 to TRBJ2-6; 8 positions match TRBD1. The J segment lost 4 bases and the V segment lost 6 bases, leaving 14 bases of the junction unmatched. Germline V gene sequence: CDR1 PRHDT, CDR2 FYEKMQ (reference sequence). The CDR3 has 18 amino acids. The CDR3 coding sequence is TGTGCCAGCAGTTCTCCCGGGACAGGCTTGCCCGGGGCCAACGTCCTGACTTTC. This gives the protein CASSSPGTGLPGANVLTF.

The rearrangement uses TRBV6-5 and TRBJ1-1; tentative D call: TRBD1 (6 bases). The germline gives CDR1 MNHEY, CDR2 SVGAGI. The CDR3 length is 14 residues. V was clipped by 7 bases and J by 1 base, with 13 bases between them. The CDR3 protein is CASNVGQSNTEAFF. For the CDR3, the DNA is TGTGCCAGCAACGTTGGACAGTCGAACACTGAAGCTTTCTTT.

V is TRBV2 and J is TRBJ1-3; D is uncertain. Germline CDR1 is SNHLY and CDR2 is FYNNEI. V was shortened by 9 bases and J by 0 bases, with 12 bases between the two germline ends. There are 14 residues in the CDR3. In nucleotides, the CDR3 is TGTGCCAGAACTAGACGGAACTCTGGAAACACCATATATTTT. It codes for CARTRRNSGNTIYF.

The chain uses TRBV6-2 or TRBV6-3 and TRBJ2-7; 8 bases align to TRBD2. The germline V gene has CDR1 MNHEY and CDR2 SVGEGT. Losses at the gene ends were 5 bases for V and 9 bases for J; bases not matched to a gene: 9. This CDR3 has 13 amino acids. The CDR3 is CASSAGTRVWQYF. The CDR3 DNA reads as TGTGCCAGCAGTGCCGGGACTAGAGTTTGGCAGTACTTC.

The CDR3 protein is CASSLEASGEETQYF. The CDR3, as DNA: TGTGCCAGCAGCTTAGAGGCTAGCGGGGAGGAGACCCAGTACTTC. V usage is TRBV7-6 and J usage is TRBJ2-5; 9 bases map to TRBD2. The J segment lost 5 bases and the V segment lost 1 base, leaving 5 bases of the junction unmatched. CDR3 length equals 15 residues. Germline lookup yields CDR1 SGHVS and CDR2 FNYEAQ.

The chain has TRBV10-1 and TRBJ2-3; D is unresolved. Germline V gene lookup returns CDR1 WNHNN and CDR2 SYGVQD (reference sequence). This CDR3 comprises 13 residues. V was pared by 0 bases and J by 8 bases, with 9 bases between. The CDR3 region is CASSESAGSTQYF. The CDR3 DNA is TGCGCCAGCAGTGAGTCAGCAGGTAGTACGCAGTATTTT.

The chain joins TRBV4-1 to TRBJ2-2, with D possibly being TRBD2 (6 bases). The CDR3 consists of 16 residues. Germline loops: CDR1 MGHRA, CDR2 YSYEKL. Trimming took off 4 bases at V and 7 bases at J, with 19 bases between the two ends. CDR3 region: CASSLGGLPRGGELFF. The CDR3 DNA follows: TGCGCCAGCAGCCTGGGAGGACTTCCACGAGGCGGGGAGCTGTTTTTT.

The rearrangement uses TRBV9 and TRBJ1-2; perhaps TRBD1 as D (6 bases). The germline V and J ends were trimmed by 0 bases and 8 bases, with 17 bases remaining between them. Germline CDR1 reads SGDLS; CDR2 reads YYNGEE. This CDR3 has 15 amino acids. The CDR3 nucleotides are TGTGCCAGCAGCGTAGCTCAGGGGCGCCTTGGGGGCTACACCTTC. This codes for CASSVAQGRLGGYTF.

The genes are TRBV19 and TRBJ2-2; D gene uncertain. Germline V gene data show CDR1 as LNHDA and CDR2 as SQIVND (reference sequence). The ends were cut back, 7 bases at V and 1 base at J, with 4 bases in the middle. The CDR3 loop spans 12 amino acids. In DNA form, the CDR3 reads TGTGCCAGTAACTGGAACACCGGGGAGCTGTTTTTT. Protein product: CASNWNTGELFF.

This chain uses TRBV27 with TRBJ1-4, with D unclear. CDR1 is MNHEY, CDR2 SMNVEV, per germline (reference sequence). This CDR3 comprises 15 residues. Trimming left V 8 bases short and J 0 bases short, with 13 bases between. CDR3 sequence (DNA): TGTGCCAGCCGATCCGCAGGTCCAACTAATGAAAAACTGTTTTTT. Residues: CASRSAGPTNEKLFF.

The rearrangement joins TRBV11-1 to TRBJ1-1, with a tentative D call TRBD1 (6 bases). V shed 0 bases and J shed 4 bases, with 6 bases lying between them. This CDR3 contains 13 residues. Germline CDR1 reads SGHAT; CDR2 reads FQDESV (reference sequence). This chain's CDR3 is CASSLAGGTEAFF. The CDR3 DNA sequence: TGTGCCAGCAGCTTAGCAGGGGGCACTGAAGCTTTCTTT.

The CDR3 sequence: CASKDRVNNQPQHF. CDR3 bases: TGTGCCAGCAAGGACAGGGTTAACAATCAGCCCCAGCATTTT. The chain joins TRBV2 to TRBJ1-5, with TRBD1 identical over 8 bases. The V gene end was trimmed by 7 bases and the J gene end by 3 bases; junction bases not matched to a gene: 5. The CDR3 is 14 residues long. CDR1 and CDR2 (germline): SNHLY, FYNNEI.

V gene TRBV28 combines with J gene TRBJ2-2, with 9 nucleotides matching TRBD1. The V and J ends lost 5 bases and 2 bases, in that order; junction bases with no gene match: 18. The CDR3 is 20 residues long. Germline V CDR1 and CDR2: MDHEN, SYDVKM. CDR3 loop: CASSSSGTGLSGVNTGELFF. The CDR3 DNA reads TGTGCCAGCAGTAGCTCCGGGACAGGGCTTAGCGGTGTCAACACCGGGGAGCTGTTTTTT.

This sequence joins TRBV7-3 and TRBJ2-1, with TRBD1 identical over 7 bases. This CDR3 has 15 amino acids. The trim removed 5 bases at V and 7 bases at J, leaving 11 bases unmatched. CDR1 and CDR2 from the germline V gene are SGHTA and FQGTGA. The CDR3 loop reads CASSGGELQGNEQFF. The CDR3 DNA is TGTGCCAGCAGCGGAGGAGAGTTACAGGGGAATGAGCAGTTCTTC.

This chain uses TRBV7-9 with TRBJ1-6, with D maybe TRBD1 (5 bases). Trimming shortened V by 1 base and J by 6 bases, and 7 bases separated the two germline ends. The CDR3 contains 14 residues. Germline CDR1 SEHNR, CDR2 FQNEAQ (reference sequence). The CDR3 reads CASSLVDSNSPLHF. CDR3 nucleotides: TGTGCCAGCAGCTTAGTAGACAGTAATTCACCCCTCCACTTT.

The V call is TRBV30, the J call TRBJ1-3; TRBD1 aligns across 7 bases. Trimming took 2 bases from V and 2 from J; bases not matched to a gene: 12. This CDR3 has 17 residues. Germline CDR1 reads GTSNPN; CDR2 reads SVGIG (reference sequence). As DNA, the CDR3 is TGTGCCTGGAGTCCGTGGGGGGACAGTTGGGCTGGAAACACCATATATTTT. It specifies CAWSPWGDSWAGNTIYF.

As for this clone: Other DNA sequences from this sample encode an identical CDR3 as well. This chain connects TRBV5-5 to TRBJ1-1; the match to TRBD1 covers 8 bases. The length of the CDR3 is 15 residues. CDR1 and CDR2 (germline): SGHKS, YYEKEE (reference sequence). The V segment lost 4 bases and the J segment 3 bases; nucleotides outside the gene matches: 8. The CDR3 loop reads CASSLSGTGHTEAFF. Written as DNA, the CDR3 is TGTGCCAGCAGCCTGTCAGGGACAGGTCACACTGAAGCTTTCTTT.